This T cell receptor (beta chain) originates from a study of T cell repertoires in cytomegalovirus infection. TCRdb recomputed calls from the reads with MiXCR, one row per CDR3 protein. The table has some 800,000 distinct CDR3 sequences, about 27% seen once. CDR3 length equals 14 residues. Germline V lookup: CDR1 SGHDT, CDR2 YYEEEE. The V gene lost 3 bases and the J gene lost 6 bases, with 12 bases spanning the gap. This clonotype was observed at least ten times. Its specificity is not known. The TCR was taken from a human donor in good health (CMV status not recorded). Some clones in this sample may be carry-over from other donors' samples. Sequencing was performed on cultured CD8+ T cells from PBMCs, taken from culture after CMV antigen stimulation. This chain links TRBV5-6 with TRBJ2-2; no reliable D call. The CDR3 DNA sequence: TGTGCCAGCAGCTATCTAGTTTCCGCCGGGGAGCTGTTTTTT. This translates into CASSYLVSAGELFF. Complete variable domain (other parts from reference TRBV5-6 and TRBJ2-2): DAGVTQSPTHLIKTRGQQVTLRCSPKSGHDTVSWYQQALGQGPQFIFQYYEEEERQRGNFPDRFSGHQFPNYSSELNVNALLLGDSALYLCASSYLVSAGELFFGEGSRLTVL.